The clone carrying this TCR beta chain turned up a few times. Its target is not known. The record originates from a study of human T cells and chemical hapten exposure. The wider study: A mostly female patient group had alopecia areata, totalis or universalis.

The V gene end was trimmed by 0 bases and the J gene end by 4 bases; junction bases not matched to a gene: 6. The germline CDR1 and CDR2 sequences are DFQATT and SNEGSKA (reference sequence). The CDR3 loop spans 15 amino acids. Time point denoted: pre-sensitization, week 0. Sample treatment: therapeutic diphenylcyclopropenone sensitization with weekly scalp DPC. Every donor had alopecia and was 18 to 70 years old; all were suitable for DPC. TCRdb recomputed calls from the RACE reads with MiXCR, one row per CDR3 protein. The table has tens of thousands of distinct CDR3 sequences, about 6.7% seen once. Findings and limits, study-wide: There was alopecia in the donors, so their immune response may differ from that of healthy people. Patch test score rose with PT1 expanded TCR count, significant at thresholds 8, 16 and 32, not 4.

The sample in question was whole blood, obtained in connection with sensitization to the hapten diphenylcyclopropenone (DPC). The chain joins TRBV20-1 to TRBJ2-1; TRBD1 matches at 7 bases. This clonotype originated in a woman aged 25 to 39 with alopecia areata. Some clones in this sample may be carry-over from other donors' samples. This CDR3 reads CSARDWGQSYNEQFF. In nucleotides, the CDR3 is TGCAGTGCTAGAGATTGGGGACAGTCTTACAATGAGCAGTTCTTC.